This T cell receptor beta chain derives from a study of T cell responses to AZD1222 COVID-19 vaccine. Study in general: The study pooled second doses at about 4 or about 12 weeks. Study-wide results and caveats: Baseline antibody screening turned up just a handful of seropositive AZD1222 recipients. Clonal diversity was possibly underestimated, and the donors were mostly white British, with more females.

TCRdb keeps only in-frame clones here, not all; method: immunoSEQ multiplex PCR. The sample shows approximately 120,000 clones, around 87% of them seen only once. The CDR3 sequence is 14 residues long. Trimming at V came to 8 bases and at J to 5 bases, leaving 8 bases not matched to a gene. CDR1 is ENHRY, CDR2 SYGVKD, per germline. About this clone itself: Antigen: not known.

The origin of this receptor is an adult in good health. The chain couples TRBV10-3 to TRBJ2-7, with 11 bases that match TRBD1. The sequenced sample was peripheral blood, obtained on day 0 of AZD1222 vaccination. CDR3 amino acids: CAIRRGQGDHEQYF. DNA for the CDR3: TGTGCCATCCGGAGGGGACAGGGGGACCACGAGCAGTACTTC.